This T cell receptor beta chain was sequenced for a study of radiation and T cells in renal cell carcinoma. Overall study findings and caveats: Pretreatment tumor biopsies were lacking, so baseline clonotypes are unknown.

The CDR3 is 15 amino acids. With 5 bases clipped from V and 3 bases from J, the junction kept 5 bases outside the gene matches. Germline lookup yields CDR1 KGHSH and CDR2 LQKENI. Method: immunoSEQ multiplex PCR; TCRdb's copy keeps in-frame clones and lacks some. This sample has some 150,000 clones, with about 91% found just once. For this clone: What it binds is unknown.

Time point: blood 2 weeks post-SBRT. Documented treatment: 15 Gy SBRT to primary tumor, nephrectomy 4 weeks later. After SBRT, blood was collected at 2 and 4 weeks, plus baseline. The TCR originated in a woman in her forties or fifties with renal cell carcinoma. The sample was blood, taken from a patient whose treatment included radiotherapy and nephrectomy. V is TRBV18 and J is TRBJ2-1, with 9 nucleotides matching TRBD1. The CDR3 coding sequence is TGTGCCAGCTCATCCCGGGACAGGGACTACAATGAGCAGTTCTTC. Its protein product is CASSSRDRDYNEQFF.